Listed here are 16 T cell receptor beta chains from one sample, sequenced in a study of molecular identifiers for immune sequencing clone quantification. One entry per CDR3 protein results from TCRdb running MiXCR on the PCR reads. Among around 100,000 distinct CDR3 sequences listed, 35% were seen once. The sample taken for sequencing was naive CD8+ T cells from blood, with Jurkat cell RNA spiked in. Subset indicated: FACS-sorted CD8+CD4-CCR7+CD45RA+ naive T cells. All receptors derive from a human donor in good health. Some libraries in this study had Jurkat cell RNA spiked in.

The table lists this clonotype with a few counts. V gene TRBV19 combines with J gene TRBJ1-4; D is unresolved. This CDR3 has 14 amino acids. Germline CDR1 and CDR2: LNHDA and SQIVND (reference sequence). Between the trimmed V and J ends, which lost 3 bases and 5 bases, there was a span of 10 bases. The DNA for the CDR3 is TGTGCCAGTAGTATTTGGACGGCAAATGAAAAACTGTTTTTT. Amino acid sequence: CASSIWTANEKLFF. The whole variable domain, filled in from reference TRBV19 and TRBJ1-4, reads DGGITQSPKYLFRKEGQNVTLSCEQNLNHDAMYWYRQDPGQGLRLIYYSQIVNDFQKGDIAEGYSVSREKKESFPLTVTSAQKNPTAFYLCASSIWTANEKLFFGSGTQLSVL.

This clonotype was observed a handful of times. The chain employs TRBV19 and TRBJ2-3, with TRBD2 matching over 7 bases. Germline loops: CDR1 LNHDA, CDR2 SQIVND (reference sequence). The CDR3 consists of 15 residues. V dropped 3 bases and J dropped 3; count of bases not matched to a gene: 6. The CDR3 reads CASSMFAGATDTQYF. The CDR3, as DNA: TGTGCCAGTAGTATGTTTGCGGGAGCGACAGATACGCAGTATTTT.

The table lists this clonotype with a count of one. Mismatch with germline at one junction end may stem from a read error. This chain connects TRBV7-8 to TRBJ2-7; 12 positions agree with TRBD2. The CDR3 covers 17 residues. Germline V gene sequence: CDR1 SGHVS, CDR2 FQNEAQ. The CDR3 protein is CASSGLLAGGHNYEQHF. DNA of the CDR3: TGTGCCAGCAGCGGCTTACTAGCGGGGGGTCATAATTACGAGCAGCACTTC.

Of note for this clonotype: This could be a read error, since a much larger clone is one nucleotide away. The DNA of the CDR3 is TGTGCCAGCAGCCCCTGGACAGGGCCAAAATCACCCCTCCACTTT. Translation: CASSPWTGPKSPLHF. The chain recombines TRBV7-9 with TRBJ1-6; the match to TRBD1 covers 8 bases. The CDR3 sequence is 15 residues long. V lost 5 bases and J lost 10; bases outside the gene matches: 10. Germline V gene data show CDR1 as SEHNR and CDR2 as FQNEAQ (reference sequence).

This clonotype was seen a few times. This chain links TRBV11-2 with TRBJ1-1; tentative D call: TRBD1 (6 bases). This CDR3 comprises 16 residues. Trimming cost V 4 bases and J 1 base, with 16 bases left between them. The germline gives CDR1 SGHAT, CDR2 FQNNGV. The CDR3 spells CASSSRTVLGNTEAFF. The CDR3 DNA reads TGTGCCAGCAGCTCTCGGACAGTACTGGGGAACACTGAAGCTTTCTTT.

The rearrangement links TRBV3-1 to TRBJ2-7; no firm D call. Germline V gene data show CDR1 as LGHDT and CDR2 as YNNKEL (reference sequence). V gave up 4 bases and J gave up 0 bases, with 16 bases separating them. The CDR3 runs to 16 residues. The CDR3 bases are TGTGCCAGCAGCCGGGATCCCGCAGAGTACTCCTACGAGCAGTACTTC. Protein sequence: CASSRDPAEYSYEQYF.

This clonotype was found a few times. The chain employs TRBV28 and TRBJ2-4; 8 positions match TRBD1. Unmatched junction bases numbered 4, after V lost 7 bases and J lost 5 bases. CDR1 is MDHEN and CDR2 is SYDVKM in the germline V gene. The CDR3 consists of 13 residues. CDR3 loop: CASIRQGQNIQYF. CDR3 in DNA: TGTGCCAGCATAAGACAGGGGCAAAACATTCAGTACTTC.

This clonotype was counted between two and nine times. The chain links TRBV11-2 to TRBJ2-2; D is tentatively TRBD1 or TRBD2 (5 bases each). CDR1 and CDR2 (germline): SGHAT, FQNNGV. The CDR3 spans 16 residues. The V end was cut by 1 base, the J end by 0 bases, with 9 bases between. The DNA for the CDR3 is TGTGCCAGCAGCTTAGTGGGACCCTCGAACACCGGGGAGCTGTTTTTT. Translated: CASSLVGPSNTGELFF.

With regard to this clonotype: The junction shows a germline mismatch at one end, possibly a read error. The rearrangement links TRBV7-9 to TRBJ2-4; D call uncertain. The CDR3 consists of 16 residues. Germline V CDR1 and CDR2: SEHNR, FQNEAQ (reference sequence). The CDR3 region has the DNA TGTGCCAGCAACCCAGGATGGAAAGTCGCCAAAAACGTTCAGTACTTC. This codes for CASNPGWKVAKNVQYF.

Regarding this clonotype: A much larger clone lies one base from this, so it may be a read error. This chain connects TRBV12-3 or TRBV12-4 to TRBJ2-2, with D unresolved. The CDR3 runs to 13 residues. The V end lost 6 bases, the J end lost 5 bases, and 10 bases lay between the germline ends. CDR3 loop: CASSLERTGELFF. The DNA of the CDR3 is TGTGCCAGCAGCCTGGAAAGGACCGGGGAGCTGTTTTTT.

This clonotype was detected only a few times. This rearrangement joins TRBV4-3 to TRBJ1-6, with a weak D call TRBD1 (5 bases). CDR1 is LGHNA and CDR2 is YSLEER in the germline V gene. Trimming removed 0 bases from V and 7 bases from J, with 13 bases in between. The length of the CDR3 is 16 residues. CDR3 coding DNA: TGCGCCAGCAGCCAAGACAGAGCAGGGTTGAATTCACCCCTCCACTTT. As protein: CASSQDRAGLNSPLHF.

The chain employs TRBV9 and TRBJ1-6; no clear D. The CDR3 has 14 residues. V was cut by 0 bases and J by 10 bases, with 11 bases left in between. Germline CDR1 and CDR2: SGDLS and YYNGEE. CDR3 sequence: CASSVDFHGSPLHF. DNA of the CDR3: TGTGCCAGCAGCGTAGATTTTCACGGGTCACCCCTCCACTTT.

This clonotype came up a few times. This sequence joins TRBV28 and TRBJ1-4, with 7 bases aligning to TRBD1. The V gene end was trimmed by 7 bases and the J gene end by 8 bases; junction bases not matched to a gene: 4. The CDR3 contains 12 residues. Germline V CDR1 and CDR2: MDHEN, SYDVKM. CDR3 protein: CASKRDSEKLFF. The CDR3 DNA is TGTGCCAGCAAACGGGACAGCGAAAAACTGTTTTTT.

About this clonotype: The junction does not match germline at one end; this may be a read error. V gene TRBV20-1 combines with J gene TRBJ2-7; D tentatively reads TRBD1 or TRBD2 (5 bases each). This CDR3 comprises 15 residues. CDR1 DFQATT and CDR2 SNEGSKA come from the germline V gene (reference sequence). The CDR3 region has the DNA TGCAGTGCTGATGACGAGGGGCTACTCCCCTACGAGCGGTACTTC. Translated, it gives CSADDEGLLPYERYF.

The CDR3 sequence: CASSPRLTTWPFF. Written as DNA, the CDR3 is TGTGCCAGCAGCCCCCGACTTACCACCTGGCCGTTCTTC. The chain recombines TRBV5-3 with TRBJ2-1; D unresolved. TRBV5-3 has ORF status, its function being uncertain. The V end was cut by 8 bases, the J end by 15 bases, with 24 bases between. CDR3 length: 13 amino acids.

This clonotype was counted between two and nine times. The rearrangement links TRBV19 to TRBJ2-3; D not resolved. Trimming removed 3 bases at V and 1 base at J, with 5 bases between. CDR3 length equals 13 residues. Germline-derived CDR1 and CDR2 are LNHDA and SQIVND (reference sequence). The CDR3 region is CASSIRGTDTQYF. The CDR3 coding sequence is TGTGCCAGTAGTATTAGGGGCACAGATACGCAGTATTTT.